This is a list of T cell receptor beta chains from one sample in a study of T-cell memory formation after mild COVID-19. TCRdb called the 5' RACE reads again in MiXCR, with one record for every CDR3 protein. Among about 560,000 distinct CDR3 sequences listed, approximately 15% were seen once. The source material was PBMCs or a T cell subset sorted from them (not recorded which). All receptors derive from an adult woman who had mild COVID-19 (a few samples of this study predate the infection). Cell type and time point are not known. Each CDR3 is given with its conserved first and last residue. D genes are given only for firm matches. Rows may omit the clone size; those that give it use once, few, many or a size class.

D gene,clone size,J gene,V gene,CDR3 protein,CDR3 DNA
TRBD1,few,TRBJ2-5,TRBV2,CASSEAGDRVETQYF,TGTGCCAGCAGTGAAGCGGGGGACAGGGTGGAGACCCAGTACTTC
TRBD1,few,TRBJ2-1,TRBV7-6,CASSSDRDRVWGEQFF,TGTGCCAGCAGCTCAGACCGGGACAGGGTGTGGGGTGAGCAGTTCTTC
TRBD1,-,TRBJ1-5,TRBV2,CASRETGANQPQHF,TGTGCCAGCCGGGAGACAGGGGCTAATCAGCCCCAGCATTTT
-,many,TRBJ2-7,TRBV30,CAWSRGTPYEQYF,TGTGCCTGGAGTCGAGGGACACCCTACGAGCAGTACTTC
-,few,TRBJ1-3,TRBV5-1,CASSQGGSGNTIYF,TGCGCCAGCAGCCAAGGTGGATCTGGAAACACCATATATTTT
TRBD2,-,TRBJ2-1,TRBV5-1,CASSRIAGTEQFF,TGCGCCAGCAGCCGAATAGCGGGGACTGAGCAGTTCTTC
-,few,TRBJ2-5,TRBV24-1,CATSDYSGVRETQYF,TGTGCCACCAGTGATTACTCAGGGGTCAGGGAGACCCAGTACTTC
-,once,TRBJ1-1,TRBV11-1,CASSLGLTMGMNTEAFF,TGTGCCAGCAGCTTAGGCCTGACGATGGGGATGAACACTGAAGCTTTCTTT
-,few,TRBJ1-5,TRBV10-3,CAISESTAQPQHF,TGTGCCATCAGTGAGTCGACGGCTCAGCCCCAGCATTTT
TRBD1,few,TRBJ1-4,TRBV12-3/TRBV12-4,CASSFTGGAGEKLFF,TGTGCCAGCAGCTTTACAGGGGGCGCGGGTGAAAAACTGTTTTTT
-,-,TRBJ2-3,TRBV9,CASSVELDTQYF,TGTGCCAGCAGCGTAGAACTGGATACGCAGTATTTT
TRBD2,few,TRBJ2-1,TRBV10-3,CAISEQRGDYNEQFF,TGTGCCATCAGTGAGCAGCGGGGGGACTACAATGAGCAGTTCTTC
-,-,TRBJ2-3,TRBV6-2/TRBV6-3,CASSWGENTQYF,TGTGCCAGCAGTTGGGGTGAGAATACGCAGTATTTT
-,many,TRBJ2-7,TRBV5-1,CASSLEGISYEQYF,TGCGCCAGCAGCTTGGAAGGGATTTCCTACGAGCAGTACTTC
TRBD1,few,TRBJ1-5,TRBV4-2,CASSQDIGDRGQPQHF,TGTGCCAGCAGCCAAGATATCGGGGACAGGGGACAGCCCCAGCATTTT
-,-,TRBJ1-2,TRBV6-1,CASSEEGLFLSGSANYGYTF,TGTGCCAGCAGTGAAGAGGGCCTATTTCTCTCCGGGAGCGCTAACTATGGCTACACCTTC
-,-,TRBJ2-7,TRBV7-2,CASIKGPYEQYF,TGTGCCAGCATCAAGGGTCCCTACGAGCAGTACTTC
-,few,TRBJ2-1,TRBV6-5,CASSSNWRSGTNEQFF,TGTGCCAGCAGTTCCAATTGGCGGTCTGGGACTAATGAGCAGTTCTTC
-,-,TRBJ2-7,TRBV12-5,CASGLIRYF,TGTGCTAGTGGTCTGATTAGGTACTTC
-,many,TRBJ2-5,TRBV6-2/TRBV6-3,CASSRGQETQYF,TGTGCCAGCTCCAGAGGACAAGAGACCCAGTACTTC
TRBD1,-,TRBJ1-2,TRBV5-1,CASRSGTDVYGYTF,TGCGCCAGCAGATCCGGGACAGATGTCTATGGCTACACCTTC
TRBD1,few,TRBJ1-5,TRBV5-5,CASSQLTGTRPQHF,TGTGCCAGCAGCCAACTGACAGGGACCAGGCCCCAGCATTTT
TRBD1,-,TRBJ1-2,TRBV12-3/TRBV12-4,CASSRDRYSYGYTF,TGTGCCAGCAGCCGGGACAGGTACAGCTATGGCTACACCTTC
-,few,TRBJ1-2,TRBV11-3,CASSSGVEAGYTF,TGTGCCAGCAGCTCCGGAGTGGAGGCGGGCTACACCTTC
-,-,TRBJ2-1,TRBV5-4,CASSTRGAGRAYNEQFF,TGTGCCAGCAGCACCAGGGGCGCGGGCAGGGCCTACAATGAGCAGTTCTTC
TRBD1,-,TRBJ2-3,TRBV12-3/TRBV12-4,CASSPEGTGYTRYF,TGTGCCAGCAGCCCTGAAGGGACAGGATATACCCGGTATTTT
-,few,TRBJ2-7,TRBV28,CASSLEDSFYEQYF,TGTGCCAGCAGTCTCGAGGACAGTTTCTACGAGCAGTACTTC
-,many,TRBJ2-7,TRBV7-9,CASSLGTGEQYF,TGTGCCAGCAGCTTAGGGACGGGGGAGCAGTACTTC
TRBD1,-,TRBJ2-7,TRBV27,CASSDRGPAYEQYF,TGTGCCAGCAGCGACAGGGGTCCAGCCTACGAGCAGTACTTC
-,-,TRBJ2-5,TRBV20-1,CSASWPDRTQETQYF,TGCAGTGCTAGCTGGCCGGACAGAACCCAAGAGACCCAGTACTTC
TRBD1,many,TRBJ2-2,TRBV7-6,CASSVTGGNTGELFF,TGTGCCAGCAGCGTTACAGGGGGCAACACCGGGGAGCTGTTTTTT
TRBD1,few,TRBJ2-7,TRBV24-1,CATSDPSPGTGAYEQYF,TGTGCCACCAGTGATCCGTCCCCCGGGACAGGGGCCTACGAGCAGTACTTC
TRBD2,-,TRBJ2-7,TRBV12-3/TRBV12-4,CASRGAGGPHEQYF,TGTGCCAGCAGGGGAGCGGGAGGGCCCCACGAGCAGTACTTC
-,few,TRBJ2-1,TRBV3-1,CASSQASLNEQFF,TGTGCCAGCAGCCAAGCCAGCCTCAATGAGCAGTTCTTC
TRBD1,many,TRBJ2-7,TRBV4-3,CASSRDRVSEQYF,TGCGCCAGCAGCCGCGACAGGGTCAGCGAGCAGTACTTC
-,-,TRBJ2-1,TRBV19,CASSIIADHNEQFF,TGTGCCAGTAGTATCATAGCGGACCACAATGAGCAGTTCTTC